What follows are 21 T cell receptor beta chains derived from one specimen sequenced in a study of blood T cell repertoires in COVID-19. TCRdb keeps only in-frame clones here, not all; method: immunoSEQ multiplex PCR. The table includes about 70,000 clones, about four fifths detected once. Sequencing was carried out using peripheral blood. The receptors come from a woman in her 70s with acute or convalescent COVID-19.

The chain couples TRBV18 to TRBJ2-5; D may be TRBD1 (5 bases). This CDR3 is 15 amino acids long. CDR1 KGHSH and CDR2 LQKENI come from the germline V gene. V was clipped by 3 bases and J by 2 bases, with 13 bases between them. The CDR3 region is CASSPGQGIQETQYF. For the CDR3, the DNA is TGTGCCAGCTCACCTGGGCAGGGAATACAAGAGACCCAGTACTTC.

The rearrangement links TRBV5-1 to TRBJ1-4; no firm D call. Germline V lookup: CDR1 SGHRS, CDR2 YFSETQ. This CDR3 is 15 amino acids long. V lost 1 base and J lost 7, with 14 bases in between. The chain's CDR3 is CASSLYPGSGEKLFF. The DNA for the CDR3 is TGCGCCAGCAGCTTGTATCCGGGGTCGGGTGAAAAACTGTTTTTT.

V is TRBV6-6 and J is TRBJ1-5; D uncertain. CDR1 is MNHNY, CDR2 SVGAGI, per germline (reference sequence). This CDR3 is built from 16 residues. V lost 6 bases to trimming and J lost 4 bases, with 19 bases between them. This CDR3 is CASSVPISPTNQPQHF. CDR3 coding DNA: TGTGCCAGCAGCGTACCGATTTCGCCGACTAATCAGCCCCAGCATTTT.

The rearrangement joins TRBV29-1 to TRBJ1-2, with TRBD1 as a possible D gene (6 bases). There are 13 residues in the CDR3. V lost 6 bases, J lost 1 base, and 12 bases lay in between. Per the germline V gene, CDR1 is SQVTM and CDR2 is ANQGSEA. The CDR3 reads CSVGQNINYGYTF. Here the CDR3 DNA reads TGCAGCGTCGGACAGAATATTAACTATGGCTACACCTTC.

V usage is TRBV3-1 (or the pseudogene TRBV3-2) and J usage is TRBJ2-3; TRBD2 agrees at 9 bases. Trimming removed 4 bases from V and 3 bases from J; junction bases left unmatched: 5. The CDR3 is 15 amino acids. The germline gives CDR1 LGHDT, CDR2 YNNKEL (reference sequence). The CDR3 sequence is CASSLSGRSTDTQYF. CDR3 DNA sequence: TGTGCCAGCAGCCTCAGCGGGAGGAGTACAGATACGCAGTATTTT.

The chain combines TRBV19 with TRBJ2-5; 12 bases agree with TRBD2. Germline V CDR1 and CDR2: LNHDA, SQIVND (reference sequence). V lost 0 bases, J lost 0 bases, and 2 bases stayed unmatched. CDR3 length equals 17 residues. CDR3: CASSIEGTSGYQETQYF. The CDR3 coding sequence is TGTGCCAGTAGTATAGAGGGGACTAGCGGGTACCAAGAGACCCAGTACTTC.

This chain joins TRBV6-2 or TRBV6-3 and TRBJ1-2; 7 bases align to TRBD1. Germline V lookup: CDR1 MNHEY, CDR2 SVGEGT. J gave up 4 bases and V 0 bases, and 2 bases lay outside the gene matches. CDR3 size: 14 residues. The CDR3 is CASSYSRDSYGYTF. CDR3 bases: TGTGCCAGCAGTTACTCCCGGGACAGCTATGGCTACACCTTC.

The table lists this clone with a few counts. The chain employs TRBV2 and TRBJ1-2, with D hard to call. V gave up 7 bases and J gave up 4 bases, with 10 bases separating them. CDR3 length equals 12 residues. In germline, CDR1 is SNHLY, CDR2 FYNNEI. CDR3 sequence (DNA): TGTGCCAGCATTTGGCAATCCTATGGCTACACCTTC. Translation: CASIWQSYGYTF. Combining the CDR3 with reference TRBV2 and TRBJ1-2 gives the whole variable domain EPEVTQTPSHQVTQMGQEVILRCVPISNHLYFYWYRQILGQKVEFLVSFYNNEISEKSEIFDDQFSVERPDGSNFTLKIRSTKLEDSAMYFCASIWQSYGYTFGSGTRLTVV.

This clone has a handful of counts. The DNA for the CDR3 is TGCGCCAGCAGCCAAGAACGAGTAGGTAGGACTACCGAGCAGTACTTC. Protein: CASSQERVGRTTEQYF. J is TRBJ2-7 and V is TRBV4-1, with a weak D call TRBD2 (6 bases). V lost 0 bases and J 6 bases, leaving 18 bases between the germline ends. CDR1 MGHRA and CDR2 YSYEKL come from the germline V gene. The CDR3 consists of 16 residues.

The gene calls are TRBV4-1 and TRBJ2-2; 11 nucleotides agree with TRBD2. The CDR3 has 18 residues. The ends lost 5 bases at V and 6 bases at J; junction bases unmatched: 14. CDR1 is MGHRA and CDR2 is YSYEKL in the germline V gene. Here the CDR3 reads CASSSGGYSGRASGELFF. The CDR3 bases are TGCGCCAGCAGCTCCGGGGGATATAGCGGGAGGGCCTCCGGGGAGCTGTTTTTT.

The CDR3 loop reads CASSLDTGEVAKNIQYF. In DNA form, the CDR3 reads TGTGCCAGCAGCTTAGACACAGGGGAAGTAGCCAAAAACATTCAGTACTTC. The rearrangement links TRBV7-6 to TRBJ2-4; 7 nucleotides line up with TRBD1. Germline V gene lookup returns CDR1 SGHVS and CDR2 FNYEAQ. The V gene end was trimmed by 1 base and the J gene end by 0 bases; junction bases not matched to a gene: 6. This CDR3 is built from 17 residues.

This chain connects TRBV27 to TRBJ2-3; D perhaps matches TRBD1 (6 bases). The CDR3 runs 14 residues. Germline CDR1 is MNHEY and CDR2 is SMNVEV (reference sequence). Trimming took off 2 bases at V and 1 base at J, with 7 bases between the two ends. The CDR3 nucleotides are TGTGCCAGCAGTTTACAGGGGCGCACAGATACGCAGTATTTT. This gives the protein CASSLQGRTDTQYF.

A few counts support this clone. J is TRBJ1-2 and V is TRBV29-1; no reliable D call. This CDR3 comprises 13 residues. V was cut by 7 bases and J by 0 bases, with 12 bases left in between. The germline CDR1 and CDR2 sequences are SQVTM and ANQGSEA. The CDR3: CSARESTNYGYTF. The CDR3 DNA reads as TGCAGCGCCCGAGAGAGTACTAACTATGGCTACACCTTC.

This chain joins TRBV5-8 and TRBJ2-2, with D perhaps matching TRBD2 (5 bases). Deletions cut 4 bases from V and 1 base from J, with 5 bases between. The CDR3 has 13 residues. Germline V gene sequence: CDR1 SGHTS, CDR2 YDEGEE. CDR3 amino acids: CASSGRNTGELFF. DNA for the CDR3: TGTGCCAGCAGCGGGAGGAACACCGGGGAGCTGTTTTTT.

This sequence joins TRBV11-1 and TRBJ2-5, with TRBD1 matching over 8 bases. The CDR3 runs to 14 residues. CDR1 is SGHAT and CDR2 is FQDESV in the germline V gene (reference sequence). The junction had 2 bases not matched to a gene; V was cut back by 3 bases and J by 2 bases. In nucleotides, the CDR3 is TGTGCCAGCAGCTTGAACAGGGGGCAAGAGACCCAGTACTTC. Translated: CASSLNRGQETQYF.

This clone was counted a few times. The V and J genes are TRBV23-1 and TRBJ2-7; possibly TRBD1 for D (6 bases). TRBV23-1 is noted as an ORF with a role that remains uncertain. V was shortened by 5 bases and J by 0 bases, with 14 bases between the two germline ends. The length of the CDR3 is 15 residues. The CDR3 is CASSTTTGYSYEQYF. CDR3 DNA: TGCGCCAGCAGTACTACGACAGGCTACTCCTACGAGCAGTACTTC.

This clone is labeled as medium-sized (0.01 to 0.1%). The gene calls are TRBV14 and TRBJ1-1; no definite D call. The ends were cut back, 5 bases at V and 5 bases at J, with 18 bases in the middle. Germline V gene data show CDR1 as SGHDN and CDR2 as FVKESK. CDR3 size: 15 residues. This CDR3 is CASSTRGGPGTEAFF. The CDR3 nucleotides are TGTGCCAGCAGCACCCGGGGAGGGCCGGGGACTGAAGCTTTCTTT. The variable domain in full, completed from reference TRBV14 and TRBJ1-1, reads EAGVTQFPSHSVIEKGQTVTLRCDPISGHDNLYWYRRVMGKEIKFLLHFVKESKQDESGMPNNRFLAERTGGTYSTLKVQPAELEDSGVYFCASSTRGGPGTEAFFGQGTRLTVV.

The V gene is TRBV5-8, the J gene TRBJ2-3; D is unclear. The germline gives CDR1 SGHTS, CDR2 YDEGEE. The CDR3 is 15 amino acids. V was cut by 0 bases and J by 1 base, with 9 bases left in between. In nucleotides, the CDR3 is TGTGCCAGCAGCTTGGCGGTTTTCCGCACAGATACGCAGTATTTT. This encodes CASSLAVFRTDTQYF.

The chain joins TRBV28 to TRBJ1-5, with D possibly matching TRBD1 (5 bases). Germline V gene sequence: CDR1 MDHEN, CDR2 SYDVKM. This CDR3 has 12 residues. V gave up 7 bases and J gave up 7 bases, with 11 bases separating them. The CDR3 loop reads CASTMGGQPQHF. The CDR3 DNA is TGTGCCAGCACCATGGGGGGGCAGCCCCAGCATTTT. Looking up the rest from reference TRBV28 and TRBJ1-5 gives the full variable domain: DVKVTQSSRYLVKRTGEKVFLECVQDMDHENMFWYRQDPGLGLRLIYFSYDVKMKEKGDIPEGYSVSREKKERFSLILESASTNQTSMYLCASTMGGQPQHFGDGTRLSIL.

The chain joins TRBV6-2 or TRBV6-3 to TRBJ1-2; 7 bases map to TRBD1. The V gene's germline CDR1 is MNHEY and CDR2 SVGEGT. J gave up 0 bases and V 4 bases, and 11 bases lay outside the gene matches. The CDR3 covers 17 residues. CDR3 sequence: CASSSGGTRIANYGYTF. As DNA, the CDR3 is TGTGCCAGCAGTTCAGGGGGAACGAGGATAGCTAACTATGGCTACACCTTC.

The rearrangement joins TRBV6-5 to TRBJ1-5, with TRBD1 identical over 7 bases. Germline V gene sequence: CDR1 MNHEY, CDR2 SVGAGI. The CDR3 is 14 amino acids. V gave up 1 base and J gave up 4 bases; unmatched junction bases: 1. The CDR3 coding sequence is TGTGCCAGCAGTTACTTCAGGGGGAATCAGCCCCAGCATTTT. The encoded protein is CASSYFRGNQPQHF.